One and the same sample provided the 9 T cell receptor beta chains below, sequenced in a study of blood T cell repertoires in COVID-19 (dated by TCRdb to about 2020). Libraries were made using the immunoSEQ multiplex PCR assay. Imported from immuneACCESS, the table was reduced by TCRdb to in-frame sequences with V and J called. These copies leave out some clones; in studies compared against another copy, an unresolved V gene accounts for under half, and the cause of the remainder is not known. Across this sample there are 200,000 or so clones, with approximately 79% seen only once. Roughly a sixth of the sample lies in the top ten. The sequencing sample was made of peripheral blood. These receptors were taken from a man aged 55 to 70 with active or convalescent COVID-19.

This chain uses TRBV7-2 with TRBJ1-4; no firm D call. The length of the CDR3 is 15 residues. Trimming removed 2 bases at V and 0 bases at J, with 7 bases between. The germline CDR1 and CDR2 sequences are SGHTA and FQGNSA. CDR3 sequence (DNA): TGTGCCAGCAGCTTAAGCGGAACAACTAATGAAAAACTGTTTTTT. This sequence encodes CASSLSGTTNEKLFF.

The chain links TRBV3-1 (or the pseudogene TRBV3-2) to TRBJ1-2; the match to TRBD1 covers 9 bases. The CDR3 sequence is 14 residues long. V lost 7 bases to trimming and J lost 4 bases; unmatched junction nucleotides: 7. Germline assignment: CDR1 LGHDT and CDR2 YNNKEL (reference sequence). The CDR3 spells CASTRRDRAYGYTF. The CDR3, as DNA: TGTGCCAGCACCCGCCGGGACAGGGCCTATGGCTACACCTTC.

V gene TRBV28 combines with J gene TRBJ1-1; 9 bases line up with TRBD1. The CDR3 totals 14 residues. From germline, CDR1 is MDHEN and CDR2 SYDVKM. V lost 6 bases, J lost 5 bases, and 7 bases stayed unmatched. This CDR3 is CASSIQGAHTEAFF. The CDR3 region has the DNA TGTGCCAGCAGCATACAGGGGGCGCATACTGAAGCTTTCTTT.

CDR3 residues: CASSFKRGRQNEQYF. In DNA form, the CDR3 reads TGTGCCAGCAGTTTTAAGAGGGGGAGACAGAACGAGCAGTACTTC. The chain links TRBV28 to TRBJ2-7, with a tentative D call TRBD1 (6 bases). Germline V CDR1 and CDR2: MDHEN, SYDVKM. V was clipped by 3 bases and J by 5 bases, with 17 bases between them. CDR3 length: 15 amino acids.

This clone has a single count. The chain carries TRBV5-4 and TRBJ2-7; D call uncertain. With 0 bases removed from V and 7 bases from J, the gap between germline ends came to 14 bases. The CDR3 has 14 residues. From germline, CDR1 is SGHNT and CDR2 YYREEE (reference sequence). The CDR3 nucleotides read TGTGCCAGCAGCTTGGTTGGCTCCCGCGGTGAGCAGTACTTC. Its translation is CASSLVGSRGEQYF.

The chain recombines TRBV6-5 with TRBJ2-7, with 12 bases matching TRBD2. The V segment lost 4 bases and the J segment 5 bases; nucleotides outside the gene matches: 9. Germline CDR1 is MNHEY and CDR2 is SVGAGI. This CDR3 spans 16 amino acids. DNA of the CDR3: TGTGCCAGCAGTTCCCGAGGGGGACTAGCGGGTAACGAGCAGTACTTC. It yields the protein CASSSRGGLAGNEQYF.

The chain recombines TRBV19 with TRBJ1-5; D unclear. Germline lookup yields CDR1 LNHDA and CDR2 SQIVND (reference sequence). CDR3 length: 14 residues. V was trimmed by 6 bases and J by 5 bases, leaving 14 bases between them. CDR3 sequence (DNA): TGTGCCAGTAGAGATGCCATGAGGTATCAGCCCCAGCATTTT. Translation: CASRDAMRYQPQHF.

V and J are TRBV9 and TRBJ2-7; the D is unclear. This CDR3 contains 11 residues. Germline V gives CDR1 SGDLS, CDR2 YYNGEE. V was trimmed by 0 bases and J by 6 bases, leaving 4 bases between them. The CDR3 nucleotides are TGTGCCAGCAGCGTAGGCGGCGAGCAGTACTTC. This translates into CASSVGGEQYF.

The V call is TRBV7-3, the J call TRBJ2-3, with D possibly being TRBD1 (6 bases). Germline V CDR1 and CDR2: SGHTA, FQGTGA. The V end was cut by 5 bases, the J end by 4 bases, with 13 bases between. The CDR3 runs 14 residues. The CDR3 sequence: CASSQEQGSDTQYF. In DNA, the CDR3 is TGTGCCAGCAGCCAAGAACAGGGTTCAGATACGCAGTATTTT.